This T cell receptor (beta chain) was captured by sequencing in a study of response to subunit inactivated influenza vaccine. In TCRdb, the RT-PCR reads were re-called with MiXCR into one record per CDR3 protein. The table records almost 250,000 distinct CDR3 sequences, 9% to 15% of them present only once. This clonotype was counted only a few times. Germline CDR1 reads WNHNN; CDR2 reads SYGVQD (reference sequence). The V gene lost 7 bases and the J gene lost 3 bases, with 7 bases spanning the gap. The CDR3 consists of 12 residues. The receptor's source is a man aged 50 to 60 who received an inactivated influenza vaccine. The sample in question was non-naive T cells sorted from PBMCs, obtained 14 to 15 days before vaccination. The chain carries TRBV10-1 and TRBJ1-5; D not certain. The CDR3 region has the DNA TGCGCCAGCAACAGTTCCAATCAGCCCCAGCATTTT. Translation: CASNSSNQPQHF.